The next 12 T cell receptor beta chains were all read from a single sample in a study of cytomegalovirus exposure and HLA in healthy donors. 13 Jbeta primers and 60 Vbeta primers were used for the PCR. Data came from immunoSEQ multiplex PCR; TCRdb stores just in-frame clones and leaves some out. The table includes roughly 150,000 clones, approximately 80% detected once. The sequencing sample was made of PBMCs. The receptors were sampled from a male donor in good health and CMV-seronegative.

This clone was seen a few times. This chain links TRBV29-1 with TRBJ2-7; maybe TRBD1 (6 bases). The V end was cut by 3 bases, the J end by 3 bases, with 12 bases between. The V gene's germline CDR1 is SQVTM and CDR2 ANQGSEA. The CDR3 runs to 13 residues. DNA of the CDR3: TGCAGCGTTGAGAGGGCAGGGGACTACGAGCAGTACTTC. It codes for CSVERAGDYEQYF.

CDR3 nucleotide sequence: TGCGCCAGCAGCTTGGCGGGGCGCGGGATATCCTACAATGAGCAGTTCTTC. It yields the protein CASSLAGRGISYNEQFF. V and J are TRBV5-1 and TRBJ2-1; the D gene is possibly TRBD2 (6 bases). Trimming removed 0 bases at V and 1 base at J, with 14 bases between. Germline CDR1 reads SGHRS; CDR2 reads YFSETQ. This CDR3 is 17 amino acids long.

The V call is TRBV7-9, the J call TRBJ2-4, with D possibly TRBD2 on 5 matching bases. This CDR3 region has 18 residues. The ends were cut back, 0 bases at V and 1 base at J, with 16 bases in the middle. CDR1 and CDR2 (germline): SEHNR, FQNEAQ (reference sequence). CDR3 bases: TGTGCCAGCAGCTTAGCCGCCGGGGAGACCGGTGCCAAAAACATTCAGTACTTC. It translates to CASSLAAGETGAKNIQYF.

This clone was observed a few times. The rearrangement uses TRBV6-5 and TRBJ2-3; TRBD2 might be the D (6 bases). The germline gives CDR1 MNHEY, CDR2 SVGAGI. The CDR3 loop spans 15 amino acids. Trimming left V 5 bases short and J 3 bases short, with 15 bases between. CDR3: CASSRTTPRTDTQYF. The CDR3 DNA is TGTGCCAGCAGTCGGACTACTCCGAGGACAGATACGCAGTATTTT.

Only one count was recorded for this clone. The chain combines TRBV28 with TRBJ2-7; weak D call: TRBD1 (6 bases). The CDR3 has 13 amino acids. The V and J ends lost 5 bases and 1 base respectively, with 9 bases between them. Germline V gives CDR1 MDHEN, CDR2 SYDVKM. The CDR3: CASSDRSSYEQYF. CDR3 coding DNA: TGTGCCAGCAGTGACAGGTCATCCTACGAGCAGTACTTC.

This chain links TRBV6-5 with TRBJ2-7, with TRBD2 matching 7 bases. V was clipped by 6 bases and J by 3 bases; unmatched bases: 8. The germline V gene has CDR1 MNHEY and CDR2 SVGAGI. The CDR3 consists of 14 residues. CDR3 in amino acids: CASSRSGKDYEQYF. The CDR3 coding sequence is TGTGCCAGCAGCCGAAGCGGGAAAGACTACGAGCAGTACTTC.

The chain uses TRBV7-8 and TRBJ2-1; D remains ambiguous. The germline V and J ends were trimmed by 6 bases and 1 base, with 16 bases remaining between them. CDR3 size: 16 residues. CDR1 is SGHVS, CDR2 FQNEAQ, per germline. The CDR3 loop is CASSPWRSGSYNEQFF. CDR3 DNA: TGTGCCAGCAGTCCCTGGCGGAGTGGGTCCTACAATGAGCAGTTCTTC.

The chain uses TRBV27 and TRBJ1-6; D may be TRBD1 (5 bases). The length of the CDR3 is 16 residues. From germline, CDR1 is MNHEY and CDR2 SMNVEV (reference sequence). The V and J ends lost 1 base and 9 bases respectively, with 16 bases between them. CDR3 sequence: CASSLWQGGGGSPLHF. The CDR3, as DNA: TGTGCCAGCAGTTTATGGCAGGGCGGGGGTGGTTCACCCCTCCACTTT.

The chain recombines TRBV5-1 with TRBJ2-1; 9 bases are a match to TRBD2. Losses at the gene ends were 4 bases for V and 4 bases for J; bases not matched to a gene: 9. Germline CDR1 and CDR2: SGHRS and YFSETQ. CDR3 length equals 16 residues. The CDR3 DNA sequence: TGCGCCAGCAGCCCCAGGTCGGCGGGGGGGTACAATGAGCAGTTCTTC. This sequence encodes CASSPRSAGGYNEQFF. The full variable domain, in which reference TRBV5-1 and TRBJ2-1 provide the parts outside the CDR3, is KAGVTQTPRYLIKTRGQQVTLSCSPISGHRSVSWYQQTPGQGLQFLFEYFSETQRNKGNFPGRFSGRQFSNSRSEMNVSTLELGDSALYLCASSPRSAGGYNEQFFGPGTRLTVL.

This CDR3 reads CATSGGIWTDTQYF. CDR3 bases: TGTGCCACCTCGGGAGGGATATGGACAGATACGCAGTATTTT. This chain uses TRBV11-3 with TRBJ2-3, with TRBD2 identical over 8 bases. Germline lookup yields CDR1 SGHNT and CDR2 YENEEA. V dropped 10 bases and J dropped 3; count of bases not matched to a gene: 9. This CDR3 region has 14 residues.

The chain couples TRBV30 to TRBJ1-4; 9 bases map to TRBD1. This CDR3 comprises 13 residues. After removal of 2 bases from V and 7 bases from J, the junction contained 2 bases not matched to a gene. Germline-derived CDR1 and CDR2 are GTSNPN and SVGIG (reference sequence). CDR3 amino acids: CAWSRDRVEKLFF. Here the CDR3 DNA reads TGTGCCTGGAGTCGGGACAGGGTTGAAAAACTGTTTTTT.

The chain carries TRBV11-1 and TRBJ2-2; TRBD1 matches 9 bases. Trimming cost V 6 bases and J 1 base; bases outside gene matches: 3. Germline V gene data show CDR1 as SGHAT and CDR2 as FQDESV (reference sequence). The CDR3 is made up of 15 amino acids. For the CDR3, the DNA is TGTGCCAGCAGGCCGGACAGGGGGAACACCGGGGAGCTGTTTTTT. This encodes CASRPDRGNTGELFF.